This TCR beta chain was sequenced in a study of identical twins. Whole-study findings and limits: Out-of-frame alpha sequences that twins shared showed excess low generation probability.

TCRdb re-called the 5' RACE reads through MiXCR, storing one row per CDR3 protein. The sample contains about 190,000 distinct CDR3 sequences, less than 20% of which appear only once. Worth noting for this clonotype: No antigen is known for it.

The germline gives CDR1 SGDLS, CDR2 YYNGEE. Between the trimmed V and J ends, which lost 0 bases and 6 bases, there was a span of 7 bases. The CDR3 has 12 residues. The same sample was also studied in work on T cells expressing NK-cell markers. From that study: Dominance of the CD3+CD56-NKG2C+ fraction by these clonotypes also held in several donors.

The genes are TRBV9 and TRBJ2-7, with D possibly matching TRBD1 (6 bases). Material for sequencing was CD8+ T cells sorted from blood. The TCR was taken from a woman under 30 in good health. The CDR3 nucleotides read TGTGCCAGCAGCGTAGAAGGGGGCGAGCAGTACTTC. Amino acids: CASSVEGGEQYF.